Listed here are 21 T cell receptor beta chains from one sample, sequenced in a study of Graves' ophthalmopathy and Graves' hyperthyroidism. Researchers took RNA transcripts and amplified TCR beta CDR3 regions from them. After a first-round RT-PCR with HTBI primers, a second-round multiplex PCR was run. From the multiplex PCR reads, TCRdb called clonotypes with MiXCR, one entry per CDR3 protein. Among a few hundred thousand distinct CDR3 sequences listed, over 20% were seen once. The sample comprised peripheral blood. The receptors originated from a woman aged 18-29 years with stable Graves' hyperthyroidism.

The CDR3 spells CAIRATGTNTGELFF. As DNA, the CDR3 is TGTGCCATCAGGGCGACAGGAACGAACACCGGGGAGCTGTTTTTT. V and J are TRBV10-3 and TRBJ2-2; D possibly corresponds to TRBD1 (6 bases). Germline values: CDR1 ENHRY, CDR2 SYGVKD. The V end was cut by 6 bases, the J end by 0 bases, with 11 bases between. The CDR3 contains 15 residues.

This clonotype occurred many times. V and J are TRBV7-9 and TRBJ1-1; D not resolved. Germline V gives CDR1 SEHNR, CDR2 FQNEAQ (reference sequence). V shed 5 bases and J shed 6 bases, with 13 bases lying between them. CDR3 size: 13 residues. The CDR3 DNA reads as TGTGCCAGCAGCACTGCGGTCATGGCTGAAGCTTTCTTT. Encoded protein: CASSTAVMAEAFF.

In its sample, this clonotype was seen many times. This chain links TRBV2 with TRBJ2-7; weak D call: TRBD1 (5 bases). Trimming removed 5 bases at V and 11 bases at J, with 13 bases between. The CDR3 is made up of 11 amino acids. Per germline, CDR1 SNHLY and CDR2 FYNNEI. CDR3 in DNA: TGTGCCAGCAGTTATCGACAGAACAAGTACTTC. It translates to CASSYRQNKYF. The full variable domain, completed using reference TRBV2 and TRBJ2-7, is EPEVTQTPSHQVTQMGQEVILRCVPISNHLYFYWYRQILGQKVEFLVSFYNNEISEKSEIFDDQFSVERPDGSNFTLKIRSTKLEDSAMYFCASSYRQNKYFGPGTRLTVT.

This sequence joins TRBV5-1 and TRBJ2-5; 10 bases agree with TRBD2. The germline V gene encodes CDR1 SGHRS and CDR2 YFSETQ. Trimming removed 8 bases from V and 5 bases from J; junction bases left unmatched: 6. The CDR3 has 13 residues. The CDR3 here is CASQRGGGETQYF. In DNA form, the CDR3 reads TGCGCCAGTCAGCGGGGGGGCGGTGAGACCCAGTACTTC.

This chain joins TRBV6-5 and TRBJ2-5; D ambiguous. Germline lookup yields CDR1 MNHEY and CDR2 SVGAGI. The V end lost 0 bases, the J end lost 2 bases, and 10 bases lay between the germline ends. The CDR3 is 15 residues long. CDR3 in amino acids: CASSYSYAVQETQYF. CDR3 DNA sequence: TGTGCCAGCAGTTACTCTTACGCGGTTCAAGAGACCCAGTACTTC.

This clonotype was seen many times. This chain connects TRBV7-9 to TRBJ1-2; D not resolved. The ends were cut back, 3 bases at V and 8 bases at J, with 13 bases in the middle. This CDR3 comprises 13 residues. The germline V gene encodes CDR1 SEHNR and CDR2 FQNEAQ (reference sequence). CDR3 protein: CASSFGLFGGYTF. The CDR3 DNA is TGTGCCAGCAGCTTCGGGCTCTTCGGGGGCTACACCTTC.

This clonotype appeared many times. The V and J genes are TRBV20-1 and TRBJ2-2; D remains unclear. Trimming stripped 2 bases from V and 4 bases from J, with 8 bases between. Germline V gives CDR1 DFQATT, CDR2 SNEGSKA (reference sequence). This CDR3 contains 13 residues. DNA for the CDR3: TGCAGTGCTAGAAAGGGTAGCACCGGGGAGCTGTTTTTT. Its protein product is CSARKGSTGELFF.

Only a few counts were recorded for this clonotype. CDR3 nucleotide sequence: TGTGCCAGCAGTTTAGCGCTGCAGGGGGTTAACTATGGCTACACCTTC. Encoded protein: CASSLALQGVNYGYTF. The J gene is TRBJ1-2, the V gene TRBV12-3 or TRBV12-4; 7 nucleotides line up with TRBD1. Trimming cost V 0 bases and J 1 base; bases outside gene matches: 5. The CDR3 totals 16 residues.

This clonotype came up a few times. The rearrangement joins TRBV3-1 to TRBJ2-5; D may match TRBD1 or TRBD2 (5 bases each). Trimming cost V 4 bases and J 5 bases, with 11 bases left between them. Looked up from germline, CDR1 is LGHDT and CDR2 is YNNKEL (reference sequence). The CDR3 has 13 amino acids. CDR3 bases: TGTGCCAGCAGCCCGGGACCGTGGGAGACCCAGTACTTC. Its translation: CASSPGPWETQYF.

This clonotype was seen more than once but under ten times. This chain's CDR3 is CASSLRQGHQETQYF. The CDR3 DNA follows: TGTGCCAGCAGTTTACGACAGGGCCACCAAGAGACCCAGTACTTC. This rearrangement joins TRBV12-3 or TRBV12-4 to TRBJ2-5; 7 bases match TRBD1. V was pared by 2 bases and J by 0 bases, with 3 bases of the junction left unmatched. There are 15 residues in the CDR3.

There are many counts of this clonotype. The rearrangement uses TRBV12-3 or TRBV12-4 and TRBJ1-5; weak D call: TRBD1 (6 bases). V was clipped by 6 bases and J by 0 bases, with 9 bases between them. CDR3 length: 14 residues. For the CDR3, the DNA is TGTGCCAGCAGCGAAGGGGGTAGCAATCAGCCCCAGCATTTT. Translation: CASSEGGSNQPQHF.

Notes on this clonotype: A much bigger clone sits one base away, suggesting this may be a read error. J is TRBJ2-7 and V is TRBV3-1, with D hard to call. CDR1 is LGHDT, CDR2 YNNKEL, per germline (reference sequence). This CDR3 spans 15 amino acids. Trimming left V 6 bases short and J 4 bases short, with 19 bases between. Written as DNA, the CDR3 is TGTGCCAGCAGGCAGGATAACCAGCTCCTTTACGAGCAGTACTTC. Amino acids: CASRQDNQLLYEQYF.

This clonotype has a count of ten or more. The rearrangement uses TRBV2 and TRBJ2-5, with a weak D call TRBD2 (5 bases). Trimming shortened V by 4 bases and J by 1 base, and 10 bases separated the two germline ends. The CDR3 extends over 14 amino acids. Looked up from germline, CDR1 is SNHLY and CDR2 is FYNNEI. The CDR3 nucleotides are TGTGCCAGCAGTGGTAGCGCAGCCCAAGAGACCCAGTACTTC. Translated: CASSGSAAQETQYF.

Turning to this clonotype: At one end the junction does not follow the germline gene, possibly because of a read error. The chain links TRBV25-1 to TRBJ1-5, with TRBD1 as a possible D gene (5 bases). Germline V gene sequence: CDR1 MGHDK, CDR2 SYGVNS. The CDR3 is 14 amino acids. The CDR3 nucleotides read TGTGCCAGCAGCACAGGACGGGGTGAACAGCCTCAGCATTTT. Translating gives CASSTGRGEQPQHF.

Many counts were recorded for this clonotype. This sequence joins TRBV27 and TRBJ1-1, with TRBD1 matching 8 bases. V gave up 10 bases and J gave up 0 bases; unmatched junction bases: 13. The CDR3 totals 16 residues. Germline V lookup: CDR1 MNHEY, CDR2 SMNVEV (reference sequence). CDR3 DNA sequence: TGTGCCATCTGGGTCATACAGGGGGGGATGAACACTGAAGCTTTCTTT. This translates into CAIWVIQGGMNTEAFF.

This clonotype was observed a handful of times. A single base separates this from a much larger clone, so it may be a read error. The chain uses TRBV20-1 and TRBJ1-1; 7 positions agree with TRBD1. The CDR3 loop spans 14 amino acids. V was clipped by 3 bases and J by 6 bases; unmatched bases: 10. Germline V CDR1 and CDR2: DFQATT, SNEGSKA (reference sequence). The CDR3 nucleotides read TGCAGTGCTAGGACAGGGTTAATTTTGTCTGAAGCTTTCTTT. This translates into CSARTGLILSEAFF.

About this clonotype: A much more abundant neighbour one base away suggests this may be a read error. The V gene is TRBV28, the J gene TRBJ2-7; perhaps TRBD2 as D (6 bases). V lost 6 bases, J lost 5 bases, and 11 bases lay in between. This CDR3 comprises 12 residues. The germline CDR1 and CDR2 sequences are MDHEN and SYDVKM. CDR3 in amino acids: CASSQLAHEQYF. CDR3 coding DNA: TGTGCCAGCAGCCAACTAGCCCACGAGCAGTACTTC. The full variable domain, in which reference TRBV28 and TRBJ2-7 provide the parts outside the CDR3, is DVKVTQSSRYLVKRTGEKVFLECVQDMDHENMFWYRQDPGLGLRLIYFSYDVKMKEKGDIPEGYSVSREKKERFSLILESASTNQTSMYLCASSQLAHEQYFGPGTRLTVT.

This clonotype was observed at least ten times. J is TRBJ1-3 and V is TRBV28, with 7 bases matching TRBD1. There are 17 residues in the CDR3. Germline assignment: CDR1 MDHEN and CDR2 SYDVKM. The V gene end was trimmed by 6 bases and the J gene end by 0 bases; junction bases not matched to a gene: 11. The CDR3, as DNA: TGTGCCAGCAGCCCCCCCCCGGGACAGCACTCTGGAAACACCATATATTTT. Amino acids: CASSPPPGQHSGNTIYF.

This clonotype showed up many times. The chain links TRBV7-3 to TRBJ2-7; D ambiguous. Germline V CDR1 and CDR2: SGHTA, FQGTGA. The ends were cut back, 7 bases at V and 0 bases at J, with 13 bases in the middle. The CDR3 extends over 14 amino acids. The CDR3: CASTKPTTSYEQYF. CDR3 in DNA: TGTGCCAGCACCAAACCGACCACCTCCTACGAGCAGTACTTC.

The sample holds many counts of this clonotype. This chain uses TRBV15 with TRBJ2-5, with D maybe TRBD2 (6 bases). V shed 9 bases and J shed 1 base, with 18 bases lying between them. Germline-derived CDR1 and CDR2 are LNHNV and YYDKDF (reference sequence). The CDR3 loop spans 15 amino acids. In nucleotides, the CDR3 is TGTGCCACTAGCCATAGAGGGACTCTCCAAGAGACCCAGTACTTC. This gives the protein CATSHRGTLQETQYF. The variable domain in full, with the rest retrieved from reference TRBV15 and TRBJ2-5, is DAMVIQNPRYQVTQFGKPVTLSCSQTLNHNVMYWYQQKSSQAPKLLFHYYDKDFNNEADTPDNFQSRRPNTSFCFLDIRSPGLGDTAMYLCATSHRGTLQETQYFGPGTRLLVL.

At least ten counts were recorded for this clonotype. Written as DNA, the CDR3 is TGTGCCAGCAGTTTATCGGTCCGGACAGGGGGTGGCTACACCTTC. This sequence encodes CASSLSVRTGGGYTF. V gene TRBV28 combines with J gene TRBJ1-2; 10 bases are shared with TRBD1. Germline CDR1 is MDHEN and CDR2 is SYDVKM. The J segment lost 7 bases and the V segment lost 1 base, leaving 6 bases of the junction unmatched. The CDR3 consists of 15 residues.